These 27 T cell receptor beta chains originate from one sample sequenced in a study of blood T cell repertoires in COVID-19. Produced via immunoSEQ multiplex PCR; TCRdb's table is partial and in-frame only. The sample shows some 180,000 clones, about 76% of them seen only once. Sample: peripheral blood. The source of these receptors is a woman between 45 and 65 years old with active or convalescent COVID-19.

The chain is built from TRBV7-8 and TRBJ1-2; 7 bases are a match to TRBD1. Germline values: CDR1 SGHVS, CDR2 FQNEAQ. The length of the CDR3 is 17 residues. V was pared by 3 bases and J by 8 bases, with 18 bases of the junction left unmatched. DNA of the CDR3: TGTGCCAGCAGCTTGACAGGGTCCGAGGCTGGGTTGAGCGGCTACACCTTC. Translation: CASSLTGSEAGLSGYTF.

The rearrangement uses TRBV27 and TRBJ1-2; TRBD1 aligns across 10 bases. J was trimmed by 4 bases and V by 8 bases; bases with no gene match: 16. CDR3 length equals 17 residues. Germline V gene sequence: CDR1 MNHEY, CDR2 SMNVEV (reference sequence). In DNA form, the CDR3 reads TGTGCCAGCCGAGGGGGGGGACAGGGGAAGGGTCCCTATGGCTACACCTTC. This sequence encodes CASRGGGQGKGPYGYTF.

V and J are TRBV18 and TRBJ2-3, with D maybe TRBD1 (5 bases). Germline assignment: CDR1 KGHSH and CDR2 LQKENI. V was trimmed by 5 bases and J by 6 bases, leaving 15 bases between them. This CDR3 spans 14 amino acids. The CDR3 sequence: CASSYRQTQDTQYF. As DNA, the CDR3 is TGTGCCAGCTCATATAGACAGACCCAGGATACGCAGTATTTT.

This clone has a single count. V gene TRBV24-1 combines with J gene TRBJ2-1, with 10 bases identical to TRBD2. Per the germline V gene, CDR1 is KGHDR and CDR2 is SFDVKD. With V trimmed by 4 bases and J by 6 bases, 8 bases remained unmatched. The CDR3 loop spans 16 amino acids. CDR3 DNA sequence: TGTGCCACCAGTGACCCCAGCGGGGGGGCCTCCAATGAGCAGTTCTTC. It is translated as CATSDPSGGASNEQFF.

CDR3 region: CAWSIGQGYHEQYF. The DNA for the CDR3 is TGTGCCTGGAGTATTGGACAGGGGTACCACGAGCAGTACTTC. This sequence joins TRBV30 and TRBJ2-7; the match to TRBD1 covers 9 bases. The CDR3 spans 14 residues. CDR1 and CDR2 from the germline V gene are GTSNPN and SVGIG (reference sequence). The trim removed 2 bases at V and 5 bases at J, leaving 7 bases unmatched.

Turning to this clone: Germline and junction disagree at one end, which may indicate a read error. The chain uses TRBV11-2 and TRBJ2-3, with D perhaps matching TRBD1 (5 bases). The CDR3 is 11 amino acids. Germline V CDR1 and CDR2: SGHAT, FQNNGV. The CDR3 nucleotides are TGTGCCAGCAGCTTGACAGAGACGCAGTATTTT. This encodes CASSLTETQYF.

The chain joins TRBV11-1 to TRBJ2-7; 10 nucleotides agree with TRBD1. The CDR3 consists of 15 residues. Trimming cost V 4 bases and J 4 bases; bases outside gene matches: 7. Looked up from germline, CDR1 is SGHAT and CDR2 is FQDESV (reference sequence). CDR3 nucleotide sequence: TGTGCCAGCAGCTCGTCCGGGACAGGGGTATACGAGCAGTACTTC. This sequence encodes CASSSSGTGVYEQYF.

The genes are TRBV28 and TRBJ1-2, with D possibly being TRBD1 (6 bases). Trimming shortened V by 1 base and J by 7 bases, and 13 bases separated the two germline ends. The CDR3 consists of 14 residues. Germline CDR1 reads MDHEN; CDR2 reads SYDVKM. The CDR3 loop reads CASSLLRGGLGYTF. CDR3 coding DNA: TGTGCCAGCAGTTTATTGCGGGGGGGGCTTGGCTACACCTTC.

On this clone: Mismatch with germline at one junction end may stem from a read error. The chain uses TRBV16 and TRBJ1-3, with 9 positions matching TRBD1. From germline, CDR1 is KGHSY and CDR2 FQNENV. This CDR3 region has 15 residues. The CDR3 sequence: CASSPWTGAGNTIYF. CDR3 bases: TGTGCCAGCAGCCCCTGGACAGGGGCTGGGAACACCATATATTTT. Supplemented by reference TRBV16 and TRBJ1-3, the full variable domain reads GEEVAQTPKHLVRGEGQKAKLYCAPIKGHSYVFWYQQVLKNEFKFLISFQNENVFDETGMPKERFSAKCLPNSPCSLEIQATKLEDSAVYFCASSPWTGAGNTIYFGEGSWLTVV.

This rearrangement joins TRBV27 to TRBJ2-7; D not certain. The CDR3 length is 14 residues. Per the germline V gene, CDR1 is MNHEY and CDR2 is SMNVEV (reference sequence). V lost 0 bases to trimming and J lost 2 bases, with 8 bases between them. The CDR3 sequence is CASSLSVDPYEQYF. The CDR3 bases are TGTGCCAGCAGTTTATCGGTAGATCCCTACGAGCAGTACTTC.

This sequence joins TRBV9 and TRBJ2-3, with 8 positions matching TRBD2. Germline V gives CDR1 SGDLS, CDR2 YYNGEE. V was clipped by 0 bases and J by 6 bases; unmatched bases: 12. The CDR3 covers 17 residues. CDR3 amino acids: CASSVDESGGPQDTQYF. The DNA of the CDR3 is TGTGCCAGCAGCGTAGACGAAAGCGGGGGCCCCCAGGATACGCAGTATTTT. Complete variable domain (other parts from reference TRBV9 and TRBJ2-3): DSGVTQTPKHLITATGQRVTLRCSPRSGDLSVYWYQQSLDQGLQFLIQYYNGEERAKGNILERFSAQQFPDLHSELNLSSLELGDSALYFCASSVDESGGPQDTQYFGPGTRLTVL.

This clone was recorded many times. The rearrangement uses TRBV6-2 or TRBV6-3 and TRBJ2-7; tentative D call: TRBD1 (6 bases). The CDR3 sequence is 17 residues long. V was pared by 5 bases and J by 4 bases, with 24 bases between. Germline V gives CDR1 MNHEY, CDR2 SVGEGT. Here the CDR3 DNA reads TGTGCCAGCAGTAACCCGACAGGAAGAGGGTCGCTATACGAGCAGTACTTC. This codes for CASSNPTGRGSLYEQYF.

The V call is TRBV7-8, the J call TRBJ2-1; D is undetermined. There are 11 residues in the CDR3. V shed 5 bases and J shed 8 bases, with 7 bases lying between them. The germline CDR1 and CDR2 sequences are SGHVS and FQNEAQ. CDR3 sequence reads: CASSPLDEQFF. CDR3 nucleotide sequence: TGTGCCAGCAGCCCCCTTGATGAGCAGTTCTTC. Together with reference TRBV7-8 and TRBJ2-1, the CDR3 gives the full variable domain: GAGVSQSPRYKVAKRGQDVALRCDPISGHVSLFWYQQALGQGPEFLTYFQNEAQLDKSGLPSDRFFAERPEGSVSTLKIQRTQQEDSAVYLCASSPLDEQFFGPGTRLTVL.

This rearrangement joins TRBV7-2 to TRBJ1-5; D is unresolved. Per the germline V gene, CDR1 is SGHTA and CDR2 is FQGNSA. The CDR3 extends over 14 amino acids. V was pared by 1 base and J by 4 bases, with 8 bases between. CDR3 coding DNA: TGTGCCAGCAGCTTAGTAGGAGGGAATCAGCCCCAGCATTTT. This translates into CASSLVGGNQPQHF.

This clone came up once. CDR3 coding DNA: TGTGCCAGCAGATCGGTGAACTACGAGCAGTACTTC. It encodes CASRSVNYEQYF. V is TRBV6-6 and J is TRBJ2-7; D is undetermined. V was trimmed by 6 bases and J by 3 bases, leaving 9 bases between them. CDR3 length equals 12 residues. The germline gives CDR1 MNHNY, CDR2 SVGAGI (reference sequence).

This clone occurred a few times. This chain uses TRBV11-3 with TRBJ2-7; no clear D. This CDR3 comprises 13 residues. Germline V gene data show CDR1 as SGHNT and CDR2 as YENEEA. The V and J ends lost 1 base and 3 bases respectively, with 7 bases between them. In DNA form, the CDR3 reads TGTGCCAGCAGCTTAGGAACAGACTACGAGCAGTACTTC. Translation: CASSLGTDYEQYF.

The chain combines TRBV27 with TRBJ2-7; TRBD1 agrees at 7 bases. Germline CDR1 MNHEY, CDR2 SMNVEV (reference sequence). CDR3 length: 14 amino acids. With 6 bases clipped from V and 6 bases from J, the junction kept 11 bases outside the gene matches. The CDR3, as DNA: TGTGCCAGCAGCCCTGGACAGGTCGGAACCGAGCAGTACTTC. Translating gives CASSPGQVGTEQYF.

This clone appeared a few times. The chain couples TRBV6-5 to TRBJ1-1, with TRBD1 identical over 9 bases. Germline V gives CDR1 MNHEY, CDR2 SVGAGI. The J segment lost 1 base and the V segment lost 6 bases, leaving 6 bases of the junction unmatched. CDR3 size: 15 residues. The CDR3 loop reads CASRTGGMRNTEAFF. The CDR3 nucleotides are TGTGCCAGCAGGACAGGGGGTATGAGGAACACTGAAGCTTTCTTT.

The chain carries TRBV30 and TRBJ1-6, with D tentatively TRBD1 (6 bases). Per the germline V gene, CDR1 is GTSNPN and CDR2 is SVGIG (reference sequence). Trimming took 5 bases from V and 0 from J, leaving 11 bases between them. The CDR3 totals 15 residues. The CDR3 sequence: CAWDRRSSYNSPLHF. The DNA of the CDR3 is TGTGCCTGGGACAGGCGTAGCTCCTATAATTCACCCCTCCACTTT.

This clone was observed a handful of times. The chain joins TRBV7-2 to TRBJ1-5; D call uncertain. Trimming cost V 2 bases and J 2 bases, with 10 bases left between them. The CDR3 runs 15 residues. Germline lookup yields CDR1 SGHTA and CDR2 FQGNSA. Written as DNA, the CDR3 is TGTGCCAGCAGCTTAAACTCCGGGGGCAATCAGCCCCAGCATTTT. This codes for CASSLNSGGNQPQHF.

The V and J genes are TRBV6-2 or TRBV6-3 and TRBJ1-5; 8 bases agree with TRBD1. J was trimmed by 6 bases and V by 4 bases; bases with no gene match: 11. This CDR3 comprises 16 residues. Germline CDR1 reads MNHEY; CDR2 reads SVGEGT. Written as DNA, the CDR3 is TGTGCCAGCAGTTCTTCCAGGGGGCGCACAGGTCAGCCCCAGCATTTT. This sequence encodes CASSSSRGRTGQPQHF.

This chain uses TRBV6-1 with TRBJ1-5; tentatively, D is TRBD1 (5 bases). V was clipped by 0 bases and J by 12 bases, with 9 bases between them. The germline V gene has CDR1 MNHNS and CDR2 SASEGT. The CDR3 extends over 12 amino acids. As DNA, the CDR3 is TGTGCCAGCAGTGAAGCGGAAGGGGTCCAGCATTTT. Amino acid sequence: CASSEAEGVQHF.

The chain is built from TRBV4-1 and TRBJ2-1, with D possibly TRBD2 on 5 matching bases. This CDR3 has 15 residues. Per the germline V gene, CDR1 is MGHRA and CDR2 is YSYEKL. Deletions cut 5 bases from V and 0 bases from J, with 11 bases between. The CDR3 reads CASSSDYYSYNEQFF. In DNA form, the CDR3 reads TGCGCCAGCAGCTCAGACTACTACTCCTACAATGAGCAGTTCTTC.

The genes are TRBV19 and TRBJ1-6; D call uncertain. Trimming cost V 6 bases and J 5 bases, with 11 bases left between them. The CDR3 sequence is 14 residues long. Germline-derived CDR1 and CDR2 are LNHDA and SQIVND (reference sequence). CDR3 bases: TGTGCCAGTAGCCGCGGAGGGAATAATTCACCCCTCCACTTT. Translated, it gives CASSRGGNNSPLHF.

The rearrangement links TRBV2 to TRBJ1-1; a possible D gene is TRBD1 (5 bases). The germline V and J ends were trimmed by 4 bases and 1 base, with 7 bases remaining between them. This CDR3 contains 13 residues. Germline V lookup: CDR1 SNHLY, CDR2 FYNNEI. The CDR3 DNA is TGTGCCAGCAGTGGACAGCAGAACACTGAAGCTTTCTTT. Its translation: CASSGQQNTEAFF.

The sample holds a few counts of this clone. The CDR3 region is CASSFGLRDYEQYF. In nucleotides, the CDR3 is TGTGCCAGCAGCTTCGGACTGAGGGACTACGAGCAGTACTTC. V usage is TRBV11-2 and J usage is TRBJ2-7, with D perhaps matching TRBD2 (5 bases). Trimming removed 3 bases from V and 3 bases from J, with 12 bases in between. Germline V CDR1 and CDR2: SGHAT, FQNNGV. The CDR3 length is 14 residues.

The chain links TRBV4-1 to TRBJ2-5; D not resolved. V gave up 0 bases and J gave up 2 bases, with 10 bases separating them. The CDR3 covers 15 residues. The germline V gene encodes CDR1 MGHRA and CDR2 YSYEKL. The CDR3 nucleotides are TGCGCCAGCAGCCAAGATGGGCACGGACAAGAGACCCAGTACTTC. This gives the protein CASSQDGHGQETQYF.